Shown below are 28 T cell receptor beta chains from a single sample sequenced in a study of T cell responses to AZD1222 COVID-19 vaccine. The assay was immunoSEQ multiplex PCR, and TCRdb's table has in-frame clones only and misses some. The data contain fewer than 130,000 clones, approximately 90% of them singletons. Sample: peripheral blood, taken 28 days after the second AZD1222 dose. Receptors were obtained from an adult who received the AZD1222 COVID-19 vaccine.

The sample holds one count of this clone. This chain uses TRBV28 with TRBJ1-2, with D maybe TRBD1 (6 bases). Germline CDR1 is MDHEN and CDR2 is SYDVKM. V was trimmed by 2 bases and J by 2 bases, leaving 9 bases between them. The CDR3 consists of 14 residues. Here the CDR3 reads CASSLAGANYGYTF. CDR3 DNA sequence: TGTGCCAGCAGTTTAGCGGGGGCCAACTATGGCTACACCTTC.

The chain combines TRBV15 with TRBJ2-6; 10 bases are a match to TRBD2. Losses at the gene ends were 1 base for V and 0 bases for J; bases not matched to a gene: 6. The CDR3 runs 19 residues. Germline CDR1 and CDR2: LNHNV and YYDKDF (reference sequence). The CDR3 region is CATSRVAVAGGSGANVLTF. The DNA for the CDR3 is TGTGCCACCAGCAGAGTCGCGGTAGCGGGGGGCTCTGGGGCCAACGTCCTGACTTTC.

The CDR3 here is CAISDVGTGLDEQFF. The CDR3 region has the DNA TGTGCCATCAGTGACGTGGGGACAGGGCTGGATGAGCAGTTCTTC. The J gene is TRBJ2-1, the V gene TRBV10-3; 9 bases fit TRBD1. Per the germline V gene, CDR1 is ENHRY and CDR2 is SYGVKD. The ends lost 3 bases at V and 8 bases at J; junction bases unmatched: 8. CDR3 size: 15 residues.

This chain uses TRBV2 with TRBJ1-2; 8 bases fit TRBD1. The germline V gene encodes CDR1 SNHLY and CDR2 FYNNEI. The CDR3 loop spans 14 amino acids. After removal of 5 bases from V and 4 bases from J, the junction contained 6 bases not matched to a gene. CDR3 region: CASSLRTGSYGYTF. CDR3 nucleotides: TGTGCCAGCAGTCTAAGGACAGGGAGCTATGGCTACACCTTC.

The CDR3 here is CASSQWEEAFF. In DNA, the CDR3 is TGTGCCAGCAGCCAATGGGAGGAAGCTTTCTTT. V is TRBV3-1 (or the pseudogene TRBV3-2) and J is TRBJ1-1; D gene unclear. There are 11 residues in the CDR3. V lost 2 bases and J 8 bases, leaving 6 bases between the germline ends. Germline V gene data show CDR1 as LGHDT and CDR2 as YNNKEL (reference sequence).

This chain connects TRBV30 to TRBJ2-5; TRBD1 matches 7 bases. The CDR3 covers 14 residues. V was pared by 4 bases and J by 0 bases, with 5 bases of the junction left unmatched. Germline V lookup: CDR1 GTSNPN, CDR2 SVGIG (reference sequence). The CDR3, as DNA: TGTGCCTGGAACCGGGACAGCCACCAAGAGACCCAGTACTTC. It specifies CAWNRDSHQETQYF.

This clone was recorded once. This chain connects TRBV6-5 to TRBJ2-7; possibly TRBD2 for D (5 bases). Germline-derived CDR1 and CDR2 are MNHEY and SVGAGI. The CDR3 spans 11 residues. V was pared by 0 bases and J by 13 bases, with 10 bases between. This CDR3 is CASSYSMRVYF. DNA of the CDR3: TGTGCCAGCAGTTACTCGATGCGGGTATACTTC.

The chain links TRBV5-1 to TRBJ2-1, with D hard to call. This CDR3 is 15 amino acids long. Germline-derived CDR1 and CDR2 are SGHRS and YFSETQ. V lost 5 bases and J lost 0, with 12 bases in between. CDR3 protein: CASSRSPLSYNEQFF. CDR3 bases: TGCGCCAGCAGTCGCTCCCCCCTCTCCTACAATGAGCAGTTCTTC.

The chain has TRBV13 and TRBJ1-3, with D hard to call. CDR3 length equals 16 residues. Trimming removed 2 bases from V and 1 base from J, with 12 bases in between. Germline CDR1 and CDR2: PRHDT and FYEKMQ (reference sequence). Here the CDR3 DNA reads TGTGCCAGCAGCTTACGAGACCCGGTATCTGGAAACACCATATATTTT. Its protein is CASSLRDPVSGNTIYF.

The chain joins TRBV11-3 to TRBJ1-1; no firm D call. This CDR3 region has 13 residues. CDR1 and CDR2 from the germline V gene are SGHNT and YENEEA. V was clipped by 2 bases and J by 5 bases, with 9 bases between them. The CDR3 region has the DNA TGTGCCAGCAGCTTAAGTCGGAGGACTGAAGCTTTCTTT. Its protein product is CASSLSRRTEAFF. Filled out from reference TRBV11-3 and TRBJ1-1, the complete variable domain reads EAGVVQSPRYKIIEKKQPVAFWCNPISGHNTLYWYLQNLGQGPELLIRYENEEAVDDSQLPKDRFSAERLKGVDSTLKIQPAELGDSAVYLCASSLSRRTEAFFGQGTRLTVV.

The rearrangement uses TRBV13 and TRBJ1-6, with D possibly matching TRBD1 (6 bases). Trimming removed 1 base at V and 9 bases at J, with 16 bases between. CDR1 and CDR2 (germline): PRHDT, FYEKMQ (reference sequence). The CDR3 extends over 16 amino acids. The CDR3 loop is CASSLASAGEGSPLHF. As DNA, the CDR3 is TGTGCCAGCAGCTTAGCGTCCGCAGGGGAGGGTTCACCCCTCCACTTT.

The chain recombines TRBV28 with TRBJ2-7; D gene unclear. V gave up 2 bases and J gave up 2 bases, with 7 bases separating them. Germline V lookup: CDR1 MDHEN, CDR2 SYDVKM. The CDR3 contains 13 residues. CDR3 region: CASSLQNTYEQYF. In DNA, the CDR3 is TGTGCCAGCAGTTTACAGAATACCTACGAGCAGTACTTC.

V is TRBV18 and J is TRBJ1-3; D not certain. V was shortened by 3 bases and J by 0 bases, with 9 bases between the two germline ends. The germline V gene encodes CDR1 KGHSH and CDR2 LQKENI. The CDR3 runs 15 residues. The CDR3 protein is CASSPTGSSGNTIYF. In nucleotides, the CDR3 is TGTGCCAGCTCACCCACCGGGAGCTCTGGAAACACCATATATTTT.

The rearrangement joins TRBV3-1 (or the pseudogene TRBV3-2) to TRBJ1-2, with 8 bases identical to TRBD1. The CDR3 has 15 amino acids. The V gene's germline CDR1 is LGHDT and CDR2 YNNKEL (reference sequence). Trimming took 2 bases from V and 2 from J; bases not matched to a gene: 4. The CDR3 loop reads CASSQRGQGNYGYTF. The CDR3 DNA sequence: TGTGCCAGCAGCCAAAGAGGACAGGGAAACTATGGCTACACCTTC.

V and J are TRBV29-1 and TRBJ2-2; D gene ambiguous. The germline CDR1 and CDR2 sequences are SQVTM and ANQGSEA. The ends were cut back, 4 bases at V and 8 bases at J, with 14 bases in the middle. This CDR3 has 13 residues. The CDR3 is CSVALGLWGELFF. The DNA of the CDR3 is TGCAGCGTTGCTTTGGGCTTGTGGGGGGAGCTGTTTTTT.

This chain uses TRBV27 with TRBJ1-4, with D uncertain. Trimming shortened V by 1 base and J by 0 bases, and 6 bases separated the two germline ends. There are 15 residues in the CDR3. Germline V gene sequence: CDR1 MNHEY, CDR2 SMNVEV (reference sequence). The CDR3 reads CASSLLGTTNEKLFF. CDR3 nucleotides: TGTGCCAGCAGTTTATTAGGAACAACTAATGAAAAACTGTTTTTT.

CDR3 DNA: TGTGCCAGCAGTGAAGCGGTAGGGGGCTACGAGCAGTACTTC. It is translated as CASSEAVGGYEQYF. V is TRBV2 and J is TRBJ2-7; D may be TRBD1 (6 bases). The CDR3 consists of 14 residues. Germline CDR1 SNHLY, CDR2 FYNNEI. V lost 0 bases, J lost 3 bases, and 9 bases lay in between.

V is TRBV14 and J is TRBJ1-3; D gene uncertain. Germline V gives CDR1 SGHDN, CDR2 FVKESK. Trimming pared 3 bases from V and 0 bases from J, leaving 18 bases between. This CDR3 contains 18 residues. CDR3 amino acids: CASSHLPGTPSSGNTIYF. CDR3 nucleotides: TGTGCCAGCAGCCACTTGCCCGGAACTCCTAGCTCTGGAAACACCATATATTTT. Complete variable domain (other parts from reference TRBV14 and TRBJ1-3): EAGVTQFPSHSVIEKGQTVTLRCDPISGHDNLYWYRRVMGKEIKFLLHFVKESKQDESGMPNNRFLAERTGGTYSTLKVQPAELEDSGVYFCASSHLPGTPSSGNTIYFGEGSWLTVV.

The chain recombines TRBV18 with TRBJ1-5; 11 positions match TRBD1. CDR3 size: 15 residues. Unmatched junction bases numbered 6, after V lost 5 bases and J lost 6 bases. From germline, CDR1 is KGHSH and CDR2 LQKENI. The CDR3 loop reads CASSAGTGGSQPQHF. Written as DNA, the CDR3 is TGTGCCAGCTCAGCCGGGACAGGGGGGAGTCAGCCCCAGCATTTT.

The CDR3 is CAISESNGGYGYTF. The CDR3 DNA reads TGTGCCATCAGTGAGTCGAATGGGGGCTATGGCTACACCTTC. The chain carries TRBV10-3 and TRBJ1-2, with D maybe TRBD1 (5 bases). The germline V and J ends were trimmed by 0 bases and 4 bases, with 9 bases remaining between them. The CDR3 loop spans 14 amino acids. The germline gives CDR1 ENHRY, CDR2 SYGVKD.

The CDR3, as DNA: TGTGCCAGCAGCGTCCGGGACAGTAACTATGGCTACACCTTC. Translating it yields CASSVRDSNYGYTF. V and J are TRBV3-1 (or the pseudogene TRBV3-2) and TRBJ1-2; 7 bases align to TRBD1. The V segment lost 5 bases and the J segment 1 base; nucleotides outside the gene matches: 4. Germline V gene lookup returns CDR1 LGHDT and CDR2 YNNKEL (reference sequence). The CDR3 extends over 14 amino acids.

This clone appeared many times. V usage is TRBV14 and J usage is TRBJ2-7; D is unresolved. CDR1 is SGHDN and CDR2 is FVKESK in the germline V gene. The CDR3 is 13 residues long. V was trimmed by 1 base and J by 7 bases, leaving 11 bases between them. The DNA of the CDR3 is TGTGCCAGCAGCCAAGTACGTATGGGGGAGCAGTACTTC. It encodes CASSQVRMGEQYF.

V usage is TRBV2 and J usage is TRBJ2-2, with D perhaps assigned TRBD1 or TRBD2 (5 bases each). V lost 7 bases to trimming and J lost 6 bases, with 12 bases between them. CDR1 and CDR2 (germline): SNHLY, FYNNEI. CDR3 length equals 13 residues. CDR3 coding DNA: TGTGCCAGCACCGGGACGATATCCGGGGAGCTGTTTTTT. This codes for CASTGTISGELFF. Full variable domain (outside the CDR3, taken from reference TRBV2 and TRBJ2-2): EPEVTQTPSHQVTQMGQEVILRCVPISNHLYFYWYRQILGQKVEFLVSFYNNEISEKSEIFDDQFSVERPDGSNFTLKIRSTKLEDSAMYFCASTGTISGELFFGEGSRLTVL.

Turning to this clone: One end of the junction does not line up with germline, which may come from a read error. The CDR3 nucleotides read TGTGCTAGCAGCTTAGCACTGGGAAGCATTCAGTACTTC. Protein: CASSLALGSIQYF. The chain employs TRBV7-7 and TRBJ2-4; D unresolved. Germline loops: CDR1 SSHAT, CDR2 FNYEAQ (reference sequence). This CDR3 has 13 residues.

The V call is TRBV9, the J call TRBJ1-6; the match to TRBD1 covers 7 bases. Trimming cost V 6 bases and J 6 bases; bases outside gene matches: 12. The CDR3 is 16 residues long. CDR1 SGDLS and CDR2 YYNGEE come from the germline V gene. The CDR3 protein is CASTRTDRVGNSPLHF. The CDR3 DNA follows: TGTGCCAGCACCCGAACAGACAGGGTTGGTAATTCACCCCTCCACTTT.

CDR3 sequence: CASSQDLRSGDTQYF. The CDR3 DNA is TGTGCCAGCAGCCAGGATCTACGGTCGGGGGATACGCAGTATTTT. V gene TRBV4-2 combines with J gene TRBJ2-3, with D maybe TRBD2 (5 bases). V was clipped by 3 bases and J by 6 bases, with 16 bases between them. The CDR3 is 15 amino acids. CDR1 LGHNA and CDR2 YNFKEQ come from the germline V gene.

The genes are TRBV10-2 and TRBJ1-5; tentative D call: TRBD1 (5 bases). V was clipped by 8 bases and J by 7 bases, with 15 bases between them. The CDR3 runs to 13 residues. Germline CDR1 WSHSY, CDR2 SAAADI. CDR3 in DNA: TGCGCCAGCCAGGACATCGTCACCCAGCCCCAGCATTTT. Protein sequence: CASQDIVTQPQHF.

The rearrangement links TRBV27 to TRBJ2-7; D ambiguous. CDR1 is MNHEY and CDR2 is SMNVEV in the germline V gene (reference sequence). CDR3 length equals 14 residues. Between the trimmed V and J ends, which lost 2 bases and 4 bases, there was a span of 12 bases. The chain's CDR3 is CASSLIVDGYEQYF. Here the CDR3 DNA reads TGTGCCAGCAGTTTAATCGTTGATGGGTACGAGCAGTACTTC.